This T cell receptor (beta chain) was profiled in a study of cytomegalovirus exposure and HLA in healthy donors. Study-wide context: Of all 400 or so donors who were genotyped, around 79% belonged to the Caucasian-associated ancestry cluster. Study-level results: The authors later linked a missense DCLRE1C variant to TCR beta V- and J-gene trimming. The authors later found TCR association rates varying by HLA locus, with DRB1 most and HLA-C fewest. The majority of TCR sequences were rare, yet some public TCRs appeared in many donors.

PCR employed 60 Vbeta and 13 Jbeta primers. Sequenced by immunoSEQ multiplex PCR; TCRdb stores in-frame clones only, minus some. This table holds around 150,000 clones, about 72% found once. V was cut by 5 bases and J by 2 bases, with 18 bases left in between. The CDR3 is 16 residues long. Germline lookup yields CDR1 SEHNR and CDR2 FQNEAQ (reference sequence). Concerning this clone itself: What it binds is unknown.

The receptor's source is a man aged 50 or older in good health and CMV-seropositive. Sequencing used PBMCs. The V and J genes are TRBV7-9 and TRBJ1-2, with D possibly being TRBD1 (6 bases). DNA for the CDR3: TGTGCCAGCAGCCGACAGGTCCTTCCCCCCAACTATGGCTACACCTTC. Amino acids: CASSRQVLPPNYGYTF.